The present T cell receptor (beta chain) was sequenced within a study of blood T cell repertoires in COVID-19. The trim removed 5 bases at V and 4 bases at J, leaving 16 bases unmatched. The CDR3 is 17 amino acids. Looked up from germline, CDR1 is KGHSH and CDR2 is LQKENI. Measured with immunoSEQ multiplex PCR; TCRdb has only the in-frame clones, and not every one. The data contain approximately 16,000 clones, around 89% of them singletons. The sample consisted of peripheral blood. This receptor was obtained from an elderly man with acute or convalescent COVID-19. This chain uses TRBV18 with TRBJ1-1, with TRBD1 matching 7 bases. For the CDR3, the DNA is TGTGCCAGCTCATTTCACAGGGGTCTAAAAGAGGGCACTGAAGCTTTCTTT. Its translation: CASSFHRGLKEGTEAFF. Supplemented by reference TRBV18 and TRBJ1-1, the full variable domain reads NAGVMQNPRHLVRRRGQEARLRCSPMKGHSHVYWYRQLPEEGLKFMVYLQKENIIDESGMPKERFSAEFPKEGPSILRIQQVVRGDSAAYFCASSFHRGLKEGTEAFFGQGTRLTVV.